This is a list of T cell receptor beta chains from one sample in a study of cytomegalovirus exposure and HLA in healthy donors. Clones were read by immunoSEQ multiplex PCR, and TCRdb kept only the in-frame ones, dropping some. The repertoire includes 70,000 or so clones, approximately 68% of them detected once, and roughly 9.7% sits in the top ten. The sequenced sample was PBMCs. These receptors originate from a woman aged 25 to 39 in good health and CMV-seronegative. Each CDR3 is given with its conserved first and last residue.

TRBV10-3 | CAISGTPSEQYF
TRBV6-5 | CASSYSTWGRDYEQYF
TRBV5-6 | CASSWTGEINQPQHF
TRBV30 | CAWSDGYRAAYGYTF
TRBV4-1 | CASSQERGLNTEAFF
TRBV25-1 | CASSRGGSYEQYF
TRBV5-5 | CASSLGGGANEKLFF
TRBV6-1 | CASSESTSNGYNEQFF
TRBV19 | CASSISGGLGTEAFF
TRBV10-3 | CAISTGIDYGYTF
TRBV25-1 | CASTENWAWDLRTGELFF
TRBV2 | CASSVNTGTHEQYF
TRBV20-1 | CSARHRVGYTF
TRBV2 | CASSEYAGAPQHF
TRBV9 | CASSPRRGGAYNEQFF
TRBV5-6 | CASSFTGYLAEQFF
TRBV5-1 | CASSLTRETQYF
TRBV7-2 | CASRYQGSEAFF
TRBV30 | CAWAGTGGNQPQHF
TRBV11-2 | CASSFRGRGQGAYNEQFF
TRBV27 | CASSPLGQGYTF
TRBV9 | CASRSRVLAGNYNEQFF
TRBV2 | CASMTGNTGELFF
TRBV4-1 | CASSQGVGRSNYGYTF
TRBV5-4 | CASSLGGTVNQPQHF
TRBV28 | CASSLIPRPQHF